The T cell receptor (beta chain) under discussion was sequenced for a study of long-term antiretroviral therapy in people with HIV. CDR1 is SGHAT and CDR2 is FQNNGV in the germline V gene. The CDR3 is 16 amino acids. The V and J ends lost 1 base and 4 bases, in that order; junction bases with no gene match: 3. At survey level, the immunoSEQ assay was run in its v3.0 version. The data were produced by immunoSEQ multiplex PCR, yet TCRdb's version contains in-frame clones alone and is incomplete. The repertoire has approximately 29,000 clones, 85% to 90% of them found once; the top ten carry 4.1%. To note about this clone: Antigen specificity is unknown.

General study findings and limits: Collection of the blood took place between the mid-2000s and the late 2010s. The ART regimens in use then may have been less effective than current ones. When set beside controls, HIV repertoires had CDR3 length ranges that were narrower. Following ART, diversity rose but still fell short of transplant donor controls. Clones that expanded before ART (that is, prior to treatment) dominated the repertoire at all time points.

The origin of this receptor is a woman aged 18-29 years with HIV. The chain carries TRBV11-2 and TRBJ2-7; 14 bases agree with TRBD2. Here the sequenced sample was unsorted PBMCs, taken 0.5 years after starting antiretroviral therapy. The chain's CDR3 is CASSLAGLAGAYEQYF. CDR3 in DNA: TGTGCCAGCAGCTTAGCGGGACTAGCGGGGGCGTACGAGCAGTACTTC.